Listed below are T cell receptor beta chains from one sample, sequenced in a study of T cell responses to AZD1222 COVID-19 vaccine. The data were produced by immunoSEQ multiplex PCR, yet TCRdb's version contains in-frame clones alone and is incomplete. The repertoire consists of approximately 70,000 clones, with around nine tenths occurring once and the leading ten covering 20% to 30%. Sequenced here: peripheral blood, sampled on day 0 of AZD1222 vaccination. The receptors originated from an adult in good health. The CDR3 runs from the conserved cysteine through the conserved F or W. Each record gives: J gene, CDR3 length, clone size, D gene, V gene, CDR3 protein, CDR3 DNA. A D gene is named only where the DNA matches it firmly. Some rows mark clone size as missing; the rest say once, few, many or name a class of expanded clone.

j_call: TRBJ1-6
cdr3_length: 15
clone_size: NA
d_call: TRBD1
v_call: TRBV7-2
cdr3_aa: CASSLQGARNSPLHF
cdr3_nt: TGTGCCAGCAGCTTGCAGGGGGCTCGAAATTCACCCCTCCACTTT

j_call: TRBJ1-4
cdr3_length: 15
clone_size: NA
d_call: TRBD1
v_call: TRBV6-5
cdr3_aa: CASSRTGNSNEKLFF
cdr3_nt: TGTGCCAGCAGCCGGACAGGGAATAGTAATGAAAAACTGTTTTTT

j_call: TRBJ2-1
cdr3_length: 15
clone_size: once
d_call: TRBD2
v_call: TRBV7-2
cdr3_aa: CASRSTSGRANEQFF
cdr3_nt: TGTGCCAGCAGATCGACTAGCGGGAGGGCCAATGAGCAGTTCTTC

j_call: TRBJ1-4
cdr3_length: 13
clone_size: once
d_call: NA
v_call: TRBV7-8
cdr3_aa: CASSLRRNEKLFF
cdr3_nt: TGTGCCAGCAGCTTACGGCGGAATGAAAAACTGTTTTTT

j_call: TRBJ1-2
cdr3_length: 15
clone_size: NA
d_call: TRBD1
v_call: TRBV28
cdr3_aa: CASSLDRVFYYGYTF
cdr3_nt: TGTGCCAGCAGTTTGGACAGGGTGTTTTACTATGGCTACACCTTC

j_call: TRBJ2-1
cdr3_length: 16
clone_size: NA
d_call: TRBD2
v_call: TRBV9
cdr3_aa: CASSVSPSGVYNEQFF
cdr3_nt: TGTGCCAGCAGCGTTTCCCCTAGCGGAGTTTACAATGAGCAGTTCTTC

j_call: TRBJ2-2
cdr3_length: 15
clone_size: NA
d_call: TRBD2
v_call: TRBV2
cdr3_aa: CASTQRGGLAGELFF
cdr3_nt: TGTGCCAGCACCCAGCGGGGGGGCCTGGCCGGGGAGCTGTTTTTT

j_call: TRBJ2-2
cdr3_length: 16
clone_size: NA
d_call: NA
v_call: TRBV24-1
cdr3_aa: CATSDPRTDNTGELFF
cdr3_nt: TGTGCCACCAGTGACCCACGGACAGACAATACCGGGGAGCTGTTTTTT

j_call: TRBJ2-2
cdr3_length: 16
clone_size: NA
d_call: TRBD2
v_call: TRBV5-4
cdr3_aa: CASSVSGGRYTGELFF
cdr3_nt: TGTGCCAGCAGCGTAAGCGGGGGGCGCTACACCGGGGAGCTGTTTTTT

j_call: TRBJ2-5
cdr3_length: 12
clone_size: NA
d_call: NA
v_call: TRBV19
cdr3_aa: CAPKGCLETQYF
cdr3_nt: TGTGCCCCCAAGGGCTGTTTAGAGACCCAGTACTTC

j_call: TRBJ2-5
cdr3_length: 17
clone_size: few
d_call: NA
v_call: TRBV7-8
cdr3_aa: CASSLASIRRYQETQYF
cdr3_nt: TGTGCCAGCAGCTTAGCGAGTATCAGGCGTTACCAAGAGACCCAGTACTTC

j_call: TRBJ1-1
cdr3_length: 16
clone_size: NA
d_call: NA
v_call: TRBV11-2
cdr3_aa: CASSPSKLGMNTEAFF
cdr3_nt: TGTGCCAGCAGCCCATCCAAGTTGGGAATGAACACTGAAGCTTTCTTT

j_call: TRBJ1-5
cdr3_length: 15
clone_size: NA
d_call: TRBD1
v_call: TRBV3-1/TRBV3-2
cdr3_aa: CASSQDGTGGQPQHF
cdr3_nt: TGTGCCAGCAGCCAAGATGGGACAGGAGGTCAGCCCCAGCATTTT

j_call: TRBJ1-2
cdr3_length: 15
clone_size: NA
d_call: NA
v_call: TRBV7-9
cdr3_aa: CASSLGSSVDYGYTF
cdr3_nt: TGTGCCAGCAGCTTAGGGAGCTCGGTGGACTATGGCTACACCTTC

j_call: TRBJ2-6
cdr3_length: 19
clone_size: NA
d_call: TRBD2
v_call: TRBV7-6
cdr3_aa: CASSPKTSGLSSGANVLTF
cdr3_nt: TGTGCCAGCAGCCCCAAGACTAGCGGGTTGAGCTCTGGGGCCAACGTCCTGACTTTC

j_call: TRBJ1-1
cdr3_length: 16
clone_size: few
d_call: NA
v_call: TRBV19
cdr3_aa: CASSGGDTGLNTEAFF
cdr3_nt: TGTGCCAGTAGTGGAGGGGACACTGGGCTGAACACTGAAGCTTTCTTT

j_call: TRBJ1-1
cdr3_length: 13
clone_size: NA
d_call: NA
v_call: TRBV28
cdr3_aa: CASSLDPETEAFF
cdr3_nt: TGTGCCAGCAGCCTAGACCCGGAGACCGAAGCTTTCTTT

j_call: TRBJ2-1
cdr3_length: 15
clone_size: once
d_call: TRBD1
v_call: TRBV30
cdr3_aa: CAWSVWQGAGNEQFF
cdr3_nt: TGTGCCTGGAGTGTTTGGCAGGGGGCGGGAAATGAGCAGTTCTTC

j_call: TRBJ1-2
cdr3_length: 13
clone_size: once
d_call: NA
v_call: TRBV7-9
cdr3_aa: CASSLSAGGGYTF
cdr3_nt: TGTGCCAGCAGCTTATCTGCGGGCGGCGGCTACACCTTC

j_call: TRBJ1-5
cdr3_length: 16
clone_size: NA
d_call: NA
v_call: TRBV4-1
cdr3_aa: CASSQDGGIGNQPQHF
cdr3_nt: TGCGCCAGCAGCCAAGACGGGGGGATCGGCAATCAGCCCCAGCATTTT

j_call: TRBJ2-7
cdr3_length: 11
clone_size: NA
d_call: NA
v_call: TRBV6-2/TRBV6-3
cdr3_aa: CASSYRREQYF
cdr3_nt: TGTGCCAGCAGTTACAGGCGCGAGCAGTACTTC

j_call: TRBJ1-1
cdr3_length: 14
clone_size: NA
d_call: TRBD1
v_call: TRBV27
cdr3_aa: CASSFHRGLTEAFF
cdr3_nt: TGTGCCAGCAGTTTTCACAGGGGGCTGACTGAAGCTTTCTTT

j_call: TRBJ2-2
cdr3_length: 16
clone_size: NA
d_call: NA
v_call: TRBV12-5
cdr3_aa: CASGLVGQLIYGELFF
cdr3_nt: TGTGCTAGTGGTTTGGTCGGACAGTTAATTTACGGGGAGCTGTTTTTT

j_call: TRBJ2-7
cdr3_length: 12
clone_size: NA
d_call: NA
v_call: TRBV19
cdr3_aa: CASSTQGFEQYF
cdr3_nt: TGTGCCAGTAGTACCCAGGGTTTCGAGCAGTACTTC

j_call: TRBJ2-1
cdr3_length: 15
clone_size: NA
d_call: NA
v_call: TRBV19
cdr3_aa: CASSMGDLIGDEQFF
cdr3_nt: TGTGCCAGTAGTATGGGCGACTTAATTGGTGATGAGCAGTTCTTC

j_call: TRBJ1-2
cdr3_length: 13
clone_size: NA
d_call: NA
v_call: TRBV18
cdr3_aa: CASSPGANYGYTF
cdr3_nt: TGTGCCAGCTCACCGGGAGCTAACTATGGCTACACCTTC

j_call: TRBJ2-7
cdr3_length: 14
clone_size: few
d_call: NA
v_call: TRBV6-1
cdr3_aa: CASSEAVRSYEQYF
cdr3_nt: TGTGCCAGCAGTGAAGCAGTCAGGTCCTACGAGCAGTACTTC

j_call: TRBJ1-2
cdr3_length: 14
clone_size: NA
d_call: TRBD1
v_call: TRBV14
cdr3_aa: CASSQLGQGKGYTF
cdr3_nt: TGTGCCAGCAGCCAATTAGGACAGGGGAAAGGCTACACCTTC

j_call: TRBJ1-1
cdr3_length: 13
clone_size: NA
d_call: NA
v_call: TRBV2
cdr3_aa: CASKTGENTEAFF
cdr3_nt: TGTGCCAGCAAAACCGGGGAGAACACTGAAGCTTTCTTT

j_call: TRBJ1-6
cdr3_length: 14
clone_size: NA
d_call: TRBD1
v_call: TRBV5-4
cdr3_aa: CASSLGTGGSPLHF
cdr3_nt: TGTGCCAGCAGCTTAGGGACAGGAGGCTCACCCCTCCACTTT

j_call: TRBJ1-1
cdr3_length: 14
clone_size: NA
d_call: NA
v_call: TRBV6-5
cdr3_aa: CASRVGASRTEAFF
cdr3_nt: TGTGCCAGCAGGGTGGGGGCTTCGCGCACTGAAGCTTTCTTT

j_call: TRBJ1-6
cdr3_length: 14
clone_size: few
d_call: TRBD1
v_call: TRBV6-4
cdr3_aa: CASSSSGQGVPLHF
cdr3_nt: TGTGCCAGCAGTTCTTCTGGACAGGGAGTACCCCTCCACTTT

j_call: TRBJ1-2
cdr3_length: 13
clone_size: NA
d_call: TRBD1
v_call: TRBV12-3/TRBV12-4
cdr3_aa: CASSRTGGYGYTF
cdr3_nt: TGTGCCAGCAGTAGGACAGGGGGCTATGGCTACACCTTC

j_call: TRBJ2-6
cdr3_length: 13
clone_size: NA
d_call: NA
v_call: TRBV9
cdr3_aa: CASSVGIANVLTF
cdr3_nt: TGTGCCAGCAGCGTGGGAATTGCCAACGTCCTGACTTTC

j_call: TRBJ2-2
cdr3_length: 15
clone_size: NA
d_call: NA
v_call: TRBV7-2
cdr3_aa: CASSLSGTDTGELFF
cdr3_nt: TGTGCCAGCAGCCTTAGCGGGACAGACACCGGGGAGCTGTTTTTT

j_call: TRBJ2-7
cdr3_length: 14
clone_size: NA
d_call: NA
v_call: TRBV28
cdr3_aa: CASSNSDRTYEQYF
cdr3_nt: TGTGCCAGCAGTAATTCCGACAGGACCTACGAGCAGTACTTC

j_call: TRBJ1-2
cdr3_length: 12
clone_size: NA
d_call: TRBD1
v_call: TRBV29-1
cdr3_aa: CSGRQGDSGYTF
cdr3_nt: TGCAGCGGGAGACAGGGGGACTCTGGCTACACCTTC

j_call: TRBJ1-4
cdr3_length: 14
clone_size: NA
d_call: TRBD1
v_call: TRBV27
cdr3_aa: CASSFTGATEKLFF
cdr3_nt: TGTGCCAGCAGTTTTACAGGGGCTACGGAAAAACTGTTTTTT

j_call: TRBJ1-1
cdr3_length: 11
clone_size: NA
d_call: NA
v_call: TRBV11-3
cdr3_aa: CASSLRGPAFF
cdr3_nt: TGTGCCAGCAGCTTAAGAGGACCAGCTTTCTTT

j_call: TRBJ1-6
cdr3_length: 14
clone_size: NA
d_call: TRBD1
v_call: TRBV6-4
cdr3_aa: CATDPTGGDSPLHF
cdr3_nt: TGTGCCACCGACCCAACAGGGGGAGATTCACCCCTCCACTTT

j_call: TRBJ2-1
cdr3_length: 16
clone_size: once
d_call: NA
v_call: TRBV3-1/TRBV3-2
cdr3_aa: CASSHGILHSDNEQFF
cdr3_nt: TGTGCCAGCAGCCATGGCATTCTCCATTCCGACAATGAGCAGTTCTTC

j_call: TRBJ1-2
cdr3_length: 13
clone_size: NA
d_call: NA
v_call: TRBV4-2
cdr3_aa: CASSQVGADGYTF
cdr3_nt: TGTGCCAGCAGCCAAGTGGGGGCTGATGGCTACACCTTC

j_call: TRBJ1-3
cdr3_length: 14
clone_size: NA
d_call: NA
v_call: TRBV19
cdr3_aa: CASIEGNRRNTIYF
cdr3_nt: TGTGCCAGTATCGAAGGGAATAGGCGGAACACCATATATTTT

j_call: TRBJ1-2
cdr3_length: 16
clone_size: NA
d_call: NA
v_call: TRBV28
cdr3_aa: CASSPTGGVFNYGYTF
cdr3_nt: TGTGCCAGCAGTCCCACCGGAGGGGTATTCAACTATGGCTACACCTTC

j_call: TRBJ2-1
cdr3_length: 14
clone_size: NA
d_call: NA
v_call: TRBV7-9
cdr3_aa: CASVAGMNGDEQFF
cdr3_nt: TGTGCCAGCGTCGCGGGGATGAATGGCGATGAGCAGTTCTTC

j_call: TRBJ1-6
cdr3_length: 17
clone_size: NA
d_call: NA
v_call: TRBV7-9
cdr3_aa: CASSSVPLGQGLRPLHF
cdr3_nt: TGTGCCAGCAGCTCAGTGCCGTTGGGGCAGGGGCTCAGGCCCCTCCACTTT

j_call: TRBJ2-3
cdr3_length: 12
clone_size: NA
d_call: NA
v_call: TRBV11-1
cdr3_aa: CASSIMPDTQYF
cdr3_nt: TGTGCCAGCAGCATAATGCCGGATACGCAGTATTTT

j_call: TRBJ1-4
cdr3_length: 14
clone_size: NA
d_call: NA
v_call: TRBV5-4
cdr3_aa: CASSTRDGNEKLFF
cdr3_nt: TGTGCCAGCAGCACCCGGGACGGTAATGAAAAACTGTTTTTT

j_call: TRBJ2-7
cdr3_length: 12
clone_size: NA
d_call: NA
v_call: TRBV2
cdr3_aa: CASRDLGYEQYF
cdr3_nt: TGTGCCAGCAGGGATCTTGGCTACGAGCAGTACTTC

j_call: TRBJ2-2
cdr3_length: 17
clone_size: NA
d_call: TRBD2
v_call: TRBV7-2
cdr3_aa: CASSPRLERGYTGELFF
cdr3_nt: TGTGCCAGCAGCCCGCGGTTGGAGCGGGGATACACCGGGGAGCTGTTTTTT

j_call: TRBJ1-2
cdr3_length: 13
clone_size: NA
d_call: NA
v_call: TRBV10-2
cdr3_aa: CASSEVLRHGYTF
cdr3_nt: TGCGCCAGCAGTGAGGTCCTACGGCATGGCTACACCTTC

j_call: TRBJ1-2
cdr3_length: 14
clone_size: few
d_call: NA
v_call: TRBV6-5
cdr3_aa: CASRRDEGTVGYTF
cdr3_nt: TGTGCCAGCAGACGTGACGAAGGGACTGTAGGCTACACCTTC

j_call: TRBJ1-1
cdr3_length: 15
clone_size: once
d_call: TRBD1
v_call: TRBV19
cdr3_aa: CASRRTSAGGNDAFF
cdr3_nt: TGTGCCAGTAGAAGAACGTCGGCAGGGGGCAATGACGCTTTCTTT